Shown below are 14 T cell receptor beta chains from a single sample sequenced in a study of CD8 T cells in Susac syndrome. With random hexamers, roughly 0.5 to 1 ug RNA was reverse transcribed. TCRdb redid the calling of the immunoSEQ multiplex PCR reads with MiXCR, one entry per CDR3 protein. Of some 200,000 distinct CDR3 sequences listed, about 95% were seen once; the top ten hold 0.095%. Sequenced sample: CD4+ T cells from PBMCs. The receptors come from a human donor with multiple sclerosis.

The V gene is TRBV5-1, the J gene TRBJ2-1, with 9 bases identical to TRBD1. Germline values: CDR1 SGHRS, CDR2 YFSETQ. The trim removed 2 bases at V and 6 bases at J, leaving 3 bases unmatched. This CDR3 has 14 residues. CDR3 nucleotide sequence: TGCGCCAGCAGCTTCGGACAGGGGCTCAATGAGCAGTTCTTC. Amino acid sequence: CASSFGQGLNEQFF.

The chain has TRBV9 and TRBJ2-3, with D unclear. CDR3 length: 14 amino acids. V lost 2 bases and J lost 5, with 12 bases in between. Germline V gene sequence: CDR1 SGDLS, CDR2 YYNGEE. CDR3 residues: CASSVISRQDTQYF. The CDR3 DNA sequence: TGTGCCAGCAGCGTGATTAGCCGTCAAGATACGCAGTATTTT.

DNA of the CDR3: TGTGCCAGCAGCCTACGGAGGGACCAGAACACTGAAGCTTTCTTT. Translating it yields CASSLRRDQNTEAFF. This sequence joins TRBV3-1 and TRBJ1-1, with D maybe TRBD1 (5 bases). From germline, CDR1 is LGHDT and CDR2 YNNKEL (reference sequence). The V gene lost 4 bases and the J gene lost 1 base, with 13 bases spanning the gap. The CDR3 length is 15 residues.

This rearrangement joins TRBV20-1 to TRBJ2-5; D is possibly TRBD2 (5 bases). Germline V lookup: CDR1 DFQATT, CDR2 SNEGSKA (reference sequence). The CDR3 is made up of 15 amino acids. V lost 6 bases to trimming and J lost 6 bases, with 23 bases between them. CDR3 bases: TGCAGTGCAAAGTACTACAGTGGCGCCGGGAAGACCCAGTACTTC. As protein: CSAKYYSGAGKTQYF.

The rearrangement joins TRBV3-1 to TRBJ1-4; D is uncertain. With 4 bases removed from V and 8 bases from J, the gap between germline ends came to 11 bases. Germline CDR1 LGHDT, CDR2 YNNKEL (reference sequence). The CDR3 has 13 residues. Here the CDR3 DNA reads TGTGCCAGCAGCCTGCGGGGTAACGAAAAACTGTTTTTT. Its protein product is CASSLRGNEKLFF.

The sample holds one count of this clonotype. CDR3 loop: CATSRDLLGGRGYTF. The CDR3 DNA reads TGTGCCACCAGCAGAGACCTATTGGGAGGAAGAGGCTACACCTTC. The chain is built from TRBV15 and TRBJ1-2; D remains ambiguous. V shed 0 bases and J shed 8 bases, with 16 bases lying between them. Germline CDR1 and CDR2: LNHNV and YYDKDF (reference sequence). The CDR3 runs 15 residues.

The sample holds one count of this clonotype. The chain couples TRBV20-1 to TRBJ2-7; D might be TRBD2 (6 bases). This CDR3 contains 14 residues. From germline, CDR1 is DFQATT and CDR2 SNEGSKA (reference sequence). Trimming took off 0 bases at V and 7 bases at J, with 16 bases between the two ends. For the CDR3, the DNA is TGCAGTGCTAGAGACGGGACGGGGGAGTGGGAGCAGTACTTC. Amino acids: CSARDGTGEWEQYF.

Here the CDR3 reads CASSFRTPGPQHF. The CDR3 nucleotides are TGTGCCAGCAGTTTCCGCACCCCCGGGCCCCAGCATTTT. The V and J genes are TRBV6-5 and TRBJ1-5; no clear D gene. CDR3 size: 13 residues. V was pared by 4 bases and J by 9 bases, with 13 bases between. Germline loops: CDR1 MNHEY, CDR2 SVGAGI.

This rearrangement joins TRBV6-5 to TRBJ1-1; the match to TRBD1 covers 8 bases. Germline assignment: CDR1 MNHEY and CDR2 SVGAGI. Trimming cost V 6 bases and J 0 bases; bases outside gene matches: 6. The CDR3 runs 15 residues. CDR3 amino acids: CASRNRGSMNTEAFF. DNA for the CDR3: TGTGCCAGCAGGAACAGGGGGAGCATGAACACTGAAGCTTTCTTT.

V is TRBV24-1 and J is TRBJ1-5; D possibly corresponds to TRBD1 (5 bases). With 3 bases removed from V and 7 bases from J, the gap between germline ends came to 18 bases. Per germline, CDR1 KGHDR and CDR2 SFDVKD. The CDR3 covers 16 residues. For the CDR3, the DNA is TGTGCCACCAGTGATCCTGGGCCGGGGCCCCACCAGCCCCAGCATTTT. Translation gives CATSDPGPGPHQPQHF.

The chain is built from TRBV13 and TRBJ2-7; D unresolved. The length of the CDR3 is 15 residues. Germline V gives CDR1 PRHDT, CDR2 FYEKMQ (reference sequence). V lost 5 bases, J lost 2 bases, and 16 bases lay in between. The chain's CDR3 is CASSSRATKAYEQYF. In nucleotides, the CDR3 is TGTGCCAGCAGCAGTAGGGCCACCAAAGCCTACGAGCAGTACTTC.

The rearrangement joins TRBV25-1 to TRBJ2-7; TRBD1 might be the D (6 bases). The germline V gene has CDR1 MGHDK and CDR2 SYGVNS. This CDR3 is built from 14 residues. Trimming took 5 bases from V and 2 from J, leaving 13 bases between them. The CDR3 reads CASSHRVNAYEQYF. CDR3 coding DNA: TGTGCCAGCAGTCACAGGGTTAACGCCTACGAGCAGTACTTC.

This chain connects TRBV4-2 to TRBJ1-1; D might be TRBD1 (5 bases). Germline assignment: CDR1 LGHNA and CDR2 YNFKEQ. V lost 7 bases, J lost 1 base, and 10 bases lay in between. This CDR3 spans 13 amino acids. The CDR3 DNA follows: TGTGCCAGCAAAGGTACAGGGAACACTGAAGCTTTCTTT. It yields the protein CASKGTGNTEAFF.

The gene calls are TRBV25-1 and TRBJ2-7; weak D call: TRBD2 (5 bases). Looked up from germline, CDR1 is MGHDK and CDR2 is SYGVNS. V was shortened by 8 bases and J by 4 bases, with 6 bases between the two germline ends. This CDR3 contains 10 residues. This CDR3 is CASEGYEQYF. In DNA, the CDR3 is TGTGCCAGCGAGGGATACGAGCAGTACTTC.